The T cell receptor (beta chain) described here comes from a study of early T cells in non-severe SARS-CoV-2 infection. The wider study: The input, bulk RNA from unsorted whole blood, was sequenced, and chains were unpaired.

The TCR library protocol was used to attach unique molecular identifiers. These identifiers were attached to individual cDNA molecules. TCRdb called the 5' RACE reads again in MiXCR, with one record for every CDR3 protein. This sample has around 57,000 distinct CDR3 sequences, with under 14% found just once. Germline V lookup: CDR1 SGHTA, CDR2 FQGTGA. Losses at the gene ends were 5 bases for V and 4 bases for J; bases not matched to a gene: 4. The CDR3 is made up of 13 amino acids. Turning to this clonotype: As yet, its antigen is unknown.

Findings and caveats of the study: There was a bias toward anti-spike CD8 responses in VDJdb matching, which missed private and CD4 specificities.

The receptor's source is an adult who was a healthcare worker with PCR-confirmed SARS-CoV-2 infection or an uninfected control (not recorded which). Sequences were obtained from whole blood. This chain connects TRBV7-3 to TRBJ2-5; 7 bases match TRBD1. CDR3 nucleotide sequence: TGTGCCAGCAGCCAGGGGGTTACAGAGACCCAGTACTTC. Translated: CASSQGVTETQYF.